This is a list of T cell receptor beta chains from one sample in a study of shared clonotypes between healthy human individuals. Assay used: immunoSEQ multiplex PCR; TCRdb lists only in-frame clones, some missing. The sample consists of approximately 2.5 million clones, over 85% of them appearing once. The sample consisted of naive CD4+ T cells from PBMCs. The receptors were sampled from a man aged 18 to 35 in good health. Some clones in this sample may be carry-over from other donors' samples. CDR3s include the opening cysteine and the closing phenylalanine or tryptophan. D genes are given only for firm matches. Size is stated for part of the rows, as once, few or many counts, or as a class when the clone is expanded.

j_gene: TRBJ2-3
v_gene: TRBV29-1
abundance: .
d_gene: .
CDR3nt: TGCAGCTCCGGGACGTACACAGATACGCAGTATTTT
CDR3aa: CSSGTYTDTQYF

j_gene: TRBJ2-5
v_gene: TRBV30
abundance: .
d_gene: .
CDR3nt: TGTGCCTGGAGCCAAACCCGAGGGGGGCGGTCTTGGGAGACCCAGTACTTC
CDR3aa: CAWSQTRGGRSWETQYF

j_gene: TRBJ2-6
v_gene: TRBV5-1
abundance: .
d_gene: TRBD1
CDR3nt: TGCGCCAGCAGCGGTGGGACAGGGGGAGCCAACGTCCTGACTTTC
CDR3aa: CASSGGTGGANVLTF

j_gene: TRBJ2-6
v_gene: TRBV9
abundance: once
d_gene: .
CDR3nt: TGTGCCAGCAGCGTAGCTTTGGCGGGACGCTTCTCTGGGGCCAACGTCCTGACTTTC
CDR3aa: CASSVALAGRFSGANVLTF

j_gene: TRBJ2-1
v_gene: TRBV2
abundance: .
d_gene: TRBD2
CDR3nt: TGTGCCAGCAGTCGACTAGCGGAAAGGAATGAGCAGTTCTTC
CDR3aa: CASSRLAERNEQFF

j_gene: TRBJ2-1
v_gene: TRBV9
abundance: .
d_gene: .
CDR3nt: TGTGCCAGCAGCGTAGGGTCTGGGGGGATTTCCTACAATGAGCAGTTCTTC
CDR3aa: CASSVGSGGISYNEQFF

j_gene: TRBJ1-2
v_gene: TRBV19
abundance: .
d_gene: .
CDR3nt: TGTGCCAGTAGAGGCCCCAGGATCTATGGCTACACCTTC
CDR3aa: CASRGPRIYGYTF

j_gene: TRBJ2-1
v_gene: TRBV12-1
abundance: .
d_gene: .
CDR3nt: TGTGCCAGCATCCCCAAGAGCGGGAGGGCCCTTATCTGCGACAACAATGAGCAGTTCTTC
CDR3aa: CASIPKSGRALICDNNEQFF

j_gene: TRBJ2-3
v_gene: TRBV5-1
abundance: once
d_gene: .
CDR3nt: TGCGCCAGCAGCTGGGGACGGCCAGATACGCAGTATTTT
CDR3aa: CASSWGRPDTQYF

j_gene: TRBJ1-3
v_gene: TRBV9
abundance: once
d_gene: .
CDR3nt: TGTGCCAGCACGAGGGGAGATAACTCTGGAAACACCATATATTTT
CDR3aa: CASTRGDNSGNTIYF

j_gene: TRBJ2-2
v_gene: TRBV6-1
abundance: .
d_gene: .
CDR3nt: TGTGCCACCCTGGACAGCCAGGTCACCGGGGAGCTGTTTTTT
CDR3aa: CATLDSQVTGELFF

j_gene: TRBJ2-1
v_gene: TRBV5-6
abundance: .
d_gene: TRBD2
CDR3nt: TGTGCCAGCAGCTTGCCGGGACTAGGGCGAGGGGAGCAGTTCTTC
CDR3aa: CASSLPGLGRGEQFF

j_gene: TRBJ2-5
v_gene: TRBV2
abundance: .
d_gene: TRBD2
CDR3nt: TGTGCCAGCAGTGATAGCGGGAGGGAGACCCAGTACTTC
CDR3aa: CASSDSGRETQYF

j_gene: TRBJ2-5
v_gene: TRBV7-2
abundance: .
d_gene: .
CDR3nt: TGTGCCAGCAGCTTTGGACCATCAGGGACCCAGTACTTC
CDR3aa: CASSFGPSGTQYF

j_gene: TRBJ2-7
v_gene: TRBV4-1
abundance: .
d_gene: .
CDR3nt: TGCGCCAGCAGCCAAGCTGGGCTCCGACTGTCCTACGAGCAGTACTTC
CDR3aa: CASSQAGLRLSYEQYF

j_gene: TRBJ2-5
v_gene: TRBV11-3
abundance: .
d_gene: TRBD2
CDR3nt: TGTGCCAGCAGCTTAGAAGGTGGCGGGAGGGGAGAGACCCAGTACTTC
CDR3aa: CASSLEGGGRGETQYF

j_gene: TRBJ1-5
v_gene: TRBV5-5
abundance: .
d_gene: .
CDR3nt: TGTGCCAGCAGCTTCCAGTACAATCAGCCCCAGCATTTT
CDR3aa: CASSFQYNQPQHF

j_gene: TRBJ1-2
v_gene: TRBV6-5
abundance: .
d_gene: TRBD1
CDR3nt: TGTGCCAGCAGGGGAACAGGGGTGGACTATGGCTACACCTTC
CDR3aa: CASRGTGVDYGYTF

j_gene: TRBJ2-5
v_gene: TRBV15
abundance: .
d_gene: .
CDR3nt: TGTGCCACCAGCAGAGATCCAATAGCGCGGGAGACCCAGTACTTC
CDR3aa: CATSRDPIARETQYF

j_gene: TRBJ2-3
v_gene: TRBV15
abundance: .
d_gene: .
CDR3nt: TGTGCCACCAGCAGGGGGGACTCCACGGGGGATACGCAGTATTTT
CDR3aa: CATSRGDSTGDTQYF

j_gene: TRBJ2-7
v_gene: TRBV6-5
abundance: .
d_gene: .
CDR3nt: TGTGCCAGCAGTTATGCAGCCTCCTACGAGCAGTACTTC
CDR3aa: CASSYAASYEQYF

j_gene: TRBJ1-3
v_gene: TRBV28
abundance: .
d_gene: .
CDR3nt: TGTGCCAGCAGTTCCAGGGTATTCGGAAACACCATATATTTT
CDR3aa: CASSSRVFGNTIYF

j_gene: TRBJ2-3
v_gene: TRBV9
abundance: .
d_gene: .
CDR3nt: TGTGCCAGCAGCGAGACAAGTCCCTCCACAGATACGCAGTATTTT
CDR3aa: CASSETSPSTDTQYF

j_gene: TRBJ1-1
v_gene: TRBV5-1
abundance: .
d_gene: .
CDR3nt: TGCGCCAGCAGCTTGGTCGGCAGACTGAACACTGAAGCTTTCTTT
CDR3aa: CASSLVGRLNTEAFF

j_gene: TRBJ2-5
v_gene: TRBV27
abundance: .
d_gene: TRBD1
CDR3nt: TGTGCCAGCCGAGACAGGGGGCTTGAGACCCAGTACTTC
CDR3aa: CASRDRGLETQYF

j_gene: TRBJ2-7
v_gene: TRBV5-1
abundance: .
d_gene: TRBD2
CDR3nt: TGCGCCAGCAGCTGGGGACTAGCCGACCCCTACGAGCAGTACTTC
CDR3aa: CASSWGLADPYEQYF

j_gene: TRBJ2-3
v_gene: TRBV27
abundance: .
d_gene: TRBD2
CDR3nt: TGTGCCAGCAGTTTACTTGGGGCCCGGGACTACACAGATACGCAGTATTTT
CDR3aa: CASSLLGARDYTDTQYF

j_gene: TRBJ1-2
v_gene: TRBV2
abundance: once
d_gene: .
CDR3nt: TGTGCCAGCAGTGATAGGGGGGCAGACACTTCTAACTATGGCTACACCTTC
CDR3aa: CASSDRGADTSNYGYTF

j_gene: TRBJ1-1
v_gene: TRBV28
abundance: few
d_gene: TRBD1
CDR3nt: TGTGCCAGCAGCAGGACAGGGGGGACCCTGAACACTGAAGCTTTCTTT
CDR3aa: CASSRTGGTLNTEAFF

j_gene: TRBJ1-4
v_gene: TRBV4-1
abundance: once
d_gene: TRBD1
CDR3nt: TGCGCCAGCAGCCAAGCCAGGGGGGGTGTTAAGGAAAAACTGTTTTTT
CDR3aa: CASSQARGGVKEKLFF

j_gene: TRBJ2-7
v_gene: TRBV6-1
abundance: .
d_gene: TRBD2
CDR3nt: TGTGCCAGCACGGGAGGGTCGTCCTACGAGCAGTACTTC
CDR3aa: CASTGGSSYEQYF

j_gene: TRBJ2-5
v_gene: TRBV28
abundance: .
d_gene: .
CDR3nt: TGTGCCAGCAGTCTCGAAGAGACCCAGTACTTC
CDR3aa: CASSLEETQYF

j_gene: TRBJ2-7
v_gene: TRBV7-2
abundance: .
d_gene: TRBD2
CDR3nt: TGTGCCAGCAGCCCCCAACTACTCCCGGGGGGAGAGCAGTACTTC
CDR3aa: CASSPQLLPGGEQYF

j_gene: TRBJ2-1
v_gene: TRBV7-9
abundance: .
d_gene: TRBD2
CDR3nt: TGTGCCAGCAGCTTATCGGCTAGCGGGAGTCGGAATGAGCAGTTCTTC
CDR3aa: CASSLSASGSRNEQFF

j_gene: TRBJ2-2
v_gene: TRBV28
abundance: .
d_gene: .
CDR3nt: TGTGCCAGCAGTCCCCCCCCGAACACCGGGGAGCTGTTTTTT
CDR3aa: CASSPPPNTGELFF

j_gene: TRBJ2-3
v_gene: TRBV29-1
abundance: .
d_gene: .
CDR3nt: TGCAGCGCCGGGCCTACGGGAGATACGCAGTATTTT
CDR3aa: CSAGPTGDTQYF

j_gene: TRBJ2-6
v_gene: TRBV5-1
abundance: .
d_gene: .
CDR3nt: TGCGCCAGCAGTACTCTTGCTGCTGGGGCCAACGTCCTGACTTTC
CDR3aa: CASSTLAAGANVLTF

j_gene: TRBJ1-1
v_gene: TRBV5-3
abundance: once
d_gene: .
CDR3nt: TGTGCCAGAAGGGCCCAGGACACTGAAGCTTTCTTT
CDR3aa: CARRAQDTEAFF

j_gene: TRBJ1-5
v_gene: TRBV28
abundance: .
d_gene: .
CDR3nt: TGTGCCAGCAGTTTCCGACGGGGCGGGAGGAATCAGCCCCAGCATTTT
CDR3aa: CASSFRRGGRNQPQHF

j_gene: TRBJ2-7
v_gene: TRBV2
abundance: .
d_gene: .
CDR3nt: TGTGCCAGCAGTGATCAGGGCCAACTTGTCGAGCAGTACTTC
CDR3aa: CASSDQGQLVEQYF

j_gene: TRBJ1-2
v_gene: TRBV7-2
abundance: .
d_gene: .
CDR3nt: TGTGCCAGCAGTCGACAGAGGGGCGATGGCTACACCTTC
CDR3aa: CASSRQRGDGYTF

j_gene: TRBJ2-1
v_gene: TRBV28
abundance: .
d_gene: TRBD2
CDR3nt: TGTGCCAGCAGTTCCTCTAAGGTAGCGGGAGGGAATGAGCAGTTCTTC
CDR3aa: CASSSSKVAGGNEQFF

j_gene: TRBJ1-1
v_gene: TRBV19
abundance: .
d_gene: .
CDR3nt: TGTGCCAGTAGTAATTGGGGAAGGAACACTGAAGCTTTCTTT
CDR3aa: CASSNWGRNTEAFF

j_gene: TRBJ2-1
v_gene: TRBV5-1
abundance: .
d_gene: .
CDR3nt: TGCGCCAGCACCCTTTGGAAGGGGGGTTCCTACAATGAGCAGTTCTTC
CDR3aa: CASTLWKGGSYNEQFF

j_gene: TRBJ2-1
v_gene: TRBV21-1
abundance: once
d_gene: .
CDR3nt: TGTGCCAGCAGCAAAGACGGGCAGCACCCTTCTTACAATGAGCAGTTCTTC
CDR3aa: CASSKDGQHPSYNEQFF

j_gene: TRBJ2-5
v_gene: TRBV29-1
abundance: once
d_gene: .
CDR3nt: TGCAGCGTTGCGGGCATACGGGCGACGGAGACCCAGTACTTC
CDR3aa: CSVAGIRATETQYF

j_gene: TRBJ2-1
v_gene: TRBV11-1
abundance: .
d_gene: .
CDR3nt: TGTGCCAGCAGCTTCCAGGGGGGACTACACAATGAGCAGTTCTTC
CDR3aa: CASSFQGGLHNEQFF

j_gene: TRBJ2-1
v_gene: TRBV28
abundance: .
d_gene: TRBD2
CDR3nt: TGTGCCAGCAGTTTGGGGCTAGCGGCGTCGTCCTACAATGAGCAGTTCTTC
CDR3aa: CASSLGLAASSYNEQFF

j_gene: TRBJ2-5
v_gene: TRBV18
abundance: .
d_gene: .
CDR3nt: TGTGCCAGCTCACCTGGGTTAGGAGAGACCCAGTACTTC
CDR3aa: CASSPGLGETQYF

j_gene: TRBJ2-1
v_gene: TRBV13
abundance: .
d_gene: TRBD2
CDR3nt: TGTGCCAGCAGCTTATTCCTTTCCACGCTAGCGGGATACAAGTTCTTC
CDR3aa: CASSLFLSTLAGYKFF

j_gene: TRBJ1-5
v_gene: TRBV18
abundance: few
d_gene: .
CDR3nt: TGTGCCAGCTCACCACCGGAGGGGACGGGGAATCAGCCCCAGCATTTT
CDR3aa: CASSPPEGTGNQPQHF

j_gene: TRBJ1-1
v_gene: TRBV19
abundance: .
d_gene: TRBD1
CDR3nt: TGTGCCAGTAGCACATCCCCCGGGACAGCGAACACTGAAGCTTTCTTT
CDR3aa: CASSTSPGTANTEAFF